Below, one T cell receptor beta chain is given with its context. The assay was immunoSEQ multiplex PCR, and TCRdb's table has in-frame clones only and misses some. The sample includes approximately 84,000 clones, 75% to 90% seen only once; the top ten take less than 3%. There are 15 residues in the CDR3. Germline V gives CDR1 MDHEN, CDR2 SYDVKM. This record belongs to a study of T cell responses to AZD1222 COVID-19 vaccine. Sequencing used peripheral blood, obtained 28 days after the second AZD1222 dose. This chain links TRBV28 with TRBJ1-3; 9 bases are shared with TRBD1. The clonotype comes from an adult who received the AZD1222 COVID-19 vaccine. This CDR3 is CASQGTGISGNTIYF. The DNA for the CDR3 is TGTGCTTCACAAGGGACAGGGATTTCGGGAAACACCATATATTTT.